The 15 T cell receptor beta chains listed next were all sequenced from one sample in a study of blood T cell repertoires in COVID-19. Measured with immunoSEQ multiplex PCR; TCRdb has only the in-frame clones, and not every one. The sample contains about 220,000 clones, 82% of which appear only once. Sequencing used peripheral blood. These receptors all come from a woman older than 75 with acute or convalescent COVID-19.

In this sample, this clone turned up once. The chain employs TRBV3-1 (or the pseudogene TRBV3-2) and TRBJ2-1; D is possibly TRBD1 (5 bases). CDR3 length: 16 amino acids. Germline CDR1 LGHDT, CDR2 YNNKEL (reference sequence). The V gene lost 4 bases and the J gene lost 1 base, with 14 bases spanning the gap. The CDR3 reads CASSRSGKGSYNEQFF. The CDR3 nucleotides read TGTGCCAGCAGCCGCTCAGGGAAGGGGTCCTACAATGAGCAGTTCTTC.

The V and J genes are TRBV30 and TRBJ2-5; weak D call: TRBD1 (6 bases). CDR1 and CDR2 (germline): GTSNPN, SVGIG (reference sequence). This CDR3 has 14 amino acids. Trimming stripped 2 bases from V and 5 bases from J, with 15 bases between. The CDR3 protein is CAWSSGRGRETQYF. For the CDR3, the DNA is TGTGCCTGGAGTAGCGGCAGGGGTAGGGAGACCCAGTACTTC.

The chain links TRBV9 to TRBJ1-5; D not certain. The CDR3 spans 15 residues. Germline V gene data show CDR1 as SGDLS and CDR2 as YYNGEE. Trimming pared 0 bases from V and 7 bases from J, leaving 14 bases between. The CDR3 region has the DNA TGTGCCAGCAGCGTAGAGGGTTCCGCGGGGCAGCCCCAGCATTTT. This encodes CASSVEGSAGQPQHF. Based on the CDR3 plus reference TRBV9 and TRBJ1-5, the full variable domain is DSGVTQTPKHLITATGQRVTLRCSPRSGDLSVYWYQQSLDQGLQFLIQYYNGEERAKGNILERFSAQQFPDLHSELNLSSLELGDSALYFCASSVEGSAGQPQHFGDGTRLSIL.

This chain uses TRBV5-4 with TRBJ2-1; 16 bases align to TRBD2. The CDR3 runs 15 residues. Germline CDR1 SGHNT, CDR2 YYREEE (reference sequence). V trimming: 3 bases; J trimming: 13 bases; junction bases outside the gene matches: 7. The DNA for the CDR3 is TGTGCCAGCAGCTCCGGGACTAGCGGGGGGGCCGGTCAGTTCTTC. This translates into CASSSGTSGGAGQFF.

V gene TRBV6-5 combines with J gene TRBJ1-1; a possible D gene is TRBD1 (6 bases). CDR1 is MNHEY and CDR2 is SVGAGI in the germline V gene. V was cut by 6 bases and J by 1 base, with 15 bases left in between. This CDR3 contains 15 residues. Here the CDR3 DNA reads TGTGCCAGCAGAGCAGTTAAGACAGGGAACACTGAAGCTTTCTTT. Amino acids: CASRAVKTGNTEAFF.

This clone was detected only once. The chain has TRBV7-2 and TRBJ1-5, with D tentatively TRBD1 (6 bases). From germline, CDR1 is SGHTA and CDR2 FQGNSA. The CDR3 is 13 residues long. V lost 4 bases to trimming and J lost 6 bases, with 10 bases between them. The CDR3, as DNA: TGTGCCAGCAGCTACAGGGATGGTCAGCCCCAGCATTTT. This sequence encodes CASSYRDGQPQHF.

The chain employs TRBV9 and TRBJ1-2, with TRBD1 as a possible D gene (5 bases). The V gene lost 0 bases and the J gene lost 6 bases, with 21 bases spanning the gap. CDR1 and CDR2 from the germline V gene are SGDLS and YYNGEE. There are 17 residues in the CDR3. CDR3 DNA: TGTGCCAGCAGCGTAGGTAGGTCAGGGAGGATACTAGATGGCTACACCTTC. As protein: CASSVGRSGRILDGYTF.

The rearrangement uses TRBV18 and TRBJ1-2; D possibly corresponds to TRBD1 (6 bases). CDR3 length: 12 amino acids. The germline V gene has CDR1 KGHSH and CDR2 LQKENI. V lost 2 bases and J 7 bases, leaving 8 bases between the germline ends. CDR3 in amino acids: CASSPGGGGYTF. The CDR3 region has the DNA TGTGCCAGCTCACCAGGGGGCGGTGGCTACACCTTC.

This chain connects TRBV6-5 to TRBJ1-1, with D possibly matching TRBD1 (5 bases). The V end was cut by 2 bases, the J end by 4 bases, with 11 bases between. The CDR3 has 14 amino acids. Per germline, CDR1 MNHEY and CDR2 SVGAGI. CDR3 DNA: TGTGCCAGCAGTTACCCTGGTCAGGGCACTGAAGCTTTCTTT. This sequence encodes CASSYPGQGTEAFF.

A remark on this clone: A read error may be the cause here, since a much bigger clone is one base away. The identical CDR3 is also encoded by other nucleotide sequences in the sample. The chain is built from TRBV11-3 and TRBJ1-1; weak D call: TRBD1 (5 bases). From germline, CDR1 is SGHNT and CDR2 YENEEA. This CDR3 spans 13 amino acids. V lost 2 bases and J 2 bases, leaving 6 bases between the germline ends. The DNA of the CDR3 is TGTGCCAGCAGCTTACAGGGTAACACTGAAGCTTTCTTT. This encodes CASSLQGNTEAFF. Combining the CDR3 with reference TRBV11-3 and TRBJ1-1 gives the whole variable domain EAGVVQSPRYKIIEKKQPVAFWCNPISGHNTLYWYLQNLGQGPELLIRYENEEAVDDSQLPKDRFSAERLKGVDSTLKIQPAELGDSAVYLCASSLQGNTEAFFGQGTRLTVV.

This clone was found a few times. The chain joins TRBV7-3 to TRBJ1-1; D is uncertain. Looked up from germline, CDR1 is SGHTA and CDR2 is FQGTGA. Trimming took 5 bases from V and 1 from J, leaving 8 bases between them. This CDR3 comprises 13 residues. The CDR3 DNA is TGTGCCAGCAGCCTGTACACGAACACTGAAGCTTTCTTT. Translated: CASSLYTNTEAFF.

This clone was observed a handful of times. The chain joins TRBV7-2 to TRBJ2-6; TRBD2 agrees at 12 bases. The J segment lost 4 bases and the V segment lost 7 bases, leaving 14 bases of the junction unmatched. The CDR3 sequence is 19 residues long. Germline V CDR1 and CDR2: SGHTA, FQGNSA. The CDR3 spells CASIPQPLAGGQGANVLTF. The CDR3 DNA reads TGTGCCAGCATCCCCCAGCCACTAGCGGGGGGTCAGGGGGCCAACGTCCTGACTTTC.

This clone came up a few times. This CDR3 is also generated by other DNA sequences in the sample. This chain connects TRBV7-8 to TRBJ2-7, with 7 nucleotides matching TRBD1. This CDR3 spans 15 amino acids. Germline loops: CDR1 SGHVS, CDR2 FQNEAQ. The J segment lost 2 bases and the V segment lost 1 base, leaving 5 bases of the junction unmatched. The CDR3 bases are TGTGCCAGCAGCTTAGAACAGGGGCCTACCTACGAGCAGTACTTC. Translated: CASSLEQGPTYEQYF.

The CDR3 bases are TGTGCCAGCAGCTCGCGACTAGCGGGGGGCCTACCTTACGAGCAGTACTTC. Translating gives CASSSRLAGGLPYEQYF. The V call is TRBV7-2, the J call TRBJ2-7; 13 bases match TRBD2. The CDR3 length is 17 residues. Unmatched junction bases numbered 10, after V lost 4 bases and J lost 4 bases. In germline, CDR1 is SGHTA, CDR2 FQGNSA.

The chain couples TRBV3-1 (or the pseudogene TRBV3-2) to TRBJ1-4, with a possible D match to TRBD1 (5 bases). This CDR3 spans 14 amino acids. Germline assignment: CDR1 LGHDT and CDR2 YNNKEL (reference sequence). Deletions cut 8 bases from V and 1 base from J, with 11 bases between. The CDR3 reads CASCPGQTNEKLFF. CDR3 bases: TGTGCCAGCTGTCCAGGGCAAACTAATGAAAAACTGTTTTTT.